The 5 T cell receptor beta chains presented below share a single source sample, sequenced in a study of blood T cell repertoires in COVID-19. Sequencing was performed with immunoSEQ multiplex PCR; in TCRdb, only in-frame clones are kept and a portion is missing. The sample has roughly 250,000 clones, 65% to 90% seen once. The specimen sequenced was peripheral blood. The source is a woman older than 75 with active or convalescent COVID-19.

This clone was found once. The chain employs TRBV29-1 and TRBJ2-5; TRBD1 agrees at 10 bases. There are 12 residues in the CDR3. V lost 4 bases to trimming and J lost 4 bases; unmatched junction nucleotides: 0. Germline V lookup: CDR1 SQVTM, CDR2 ANQGSEA. The CDR3 reads CSVGQGAETQYF. CDR3 DNA sequence: TGCAGCGTTGGACAGGGGGCAGAGACCCAGTACTTC.

The genes are TRBV9 and TRBJ2-2, with D perhaps TRBD2 (5 bases). The CDR3 consists of 16 residues. The V and J ends lost 3 bases and 0 bases respectively, with 12 bases between them. Germline lookup yields CDR1 SGDLS and CDR2 YYNGEE. For the CDR3, the DNA is TGTGCCAGCAGCGCTCGGGGTCACGCGAACACCGGGGAGCTGTTTTTT. This gives the protein CASSARGHANTGELFF. The full variable domain, with the rest looked up from reference TRBV9 and TRBJ2-2, is DSGVTQTPKHLITATGQRVTLRCSPRSGDLSVYWYQQSLDQGLQFLIQYYNGEERAKGNILERFSAQQFPDLHSELNLSSLELGDSALYFCASSARGHANTGELFFGEGSRLTVL.

The chain uses TRBV19 and TRBJ1-5, with 8 bases aligning to TRBD1. V lost 4 bases, J lost 4 bases, and 9 bases stayed unmatched. The CDR3 sequence is 16 residues long. Germline-derived CDR1 and CDR2 are LNHDA and SQIVND (reference sequence). DNA of the CDR3: TGTGCCAGTAGTAGTCCCGGAACAGGGGGGAATCAGCCCCAGCATTTT. Protein: CASSSPGTGGNQPQHF.

The chain joins TRBV28 to TRBJ1-5; the D gene is possibly TRBD1 (6 bases). CDR1 and CDR2 from the germline V gene are MDHEN and SYDVKM. There are 14 residues in the CDR3. Trimming removed 3 bases at V and 7 bases at J, with 13 bases between. The CDR3 bases are TGTGCCAGCAGTTTTGGGGGCGCGATCCAGCCCCAGCATTTT. This codes for CASSFGGAIQPQHF.

This clone was observed a single time. This rearrangement joins TRBV2 to TRBJ2-7; 9 bases agree with TRBD1. The J segment lost 4 bases and the V segment lost 6 bases, leaving 7 bases of the junction unmatched. Germline-derived CDR1 and CDR2 are SNHLY and FYNNEI. The CDR3 is 14 amino acids. For the CDR3, the DNA is TGTGCCAGCAGGGAGACAGGGGGTAGATACGAGCAGTACTTC. Its protein is CASRETGGRYEQYF.